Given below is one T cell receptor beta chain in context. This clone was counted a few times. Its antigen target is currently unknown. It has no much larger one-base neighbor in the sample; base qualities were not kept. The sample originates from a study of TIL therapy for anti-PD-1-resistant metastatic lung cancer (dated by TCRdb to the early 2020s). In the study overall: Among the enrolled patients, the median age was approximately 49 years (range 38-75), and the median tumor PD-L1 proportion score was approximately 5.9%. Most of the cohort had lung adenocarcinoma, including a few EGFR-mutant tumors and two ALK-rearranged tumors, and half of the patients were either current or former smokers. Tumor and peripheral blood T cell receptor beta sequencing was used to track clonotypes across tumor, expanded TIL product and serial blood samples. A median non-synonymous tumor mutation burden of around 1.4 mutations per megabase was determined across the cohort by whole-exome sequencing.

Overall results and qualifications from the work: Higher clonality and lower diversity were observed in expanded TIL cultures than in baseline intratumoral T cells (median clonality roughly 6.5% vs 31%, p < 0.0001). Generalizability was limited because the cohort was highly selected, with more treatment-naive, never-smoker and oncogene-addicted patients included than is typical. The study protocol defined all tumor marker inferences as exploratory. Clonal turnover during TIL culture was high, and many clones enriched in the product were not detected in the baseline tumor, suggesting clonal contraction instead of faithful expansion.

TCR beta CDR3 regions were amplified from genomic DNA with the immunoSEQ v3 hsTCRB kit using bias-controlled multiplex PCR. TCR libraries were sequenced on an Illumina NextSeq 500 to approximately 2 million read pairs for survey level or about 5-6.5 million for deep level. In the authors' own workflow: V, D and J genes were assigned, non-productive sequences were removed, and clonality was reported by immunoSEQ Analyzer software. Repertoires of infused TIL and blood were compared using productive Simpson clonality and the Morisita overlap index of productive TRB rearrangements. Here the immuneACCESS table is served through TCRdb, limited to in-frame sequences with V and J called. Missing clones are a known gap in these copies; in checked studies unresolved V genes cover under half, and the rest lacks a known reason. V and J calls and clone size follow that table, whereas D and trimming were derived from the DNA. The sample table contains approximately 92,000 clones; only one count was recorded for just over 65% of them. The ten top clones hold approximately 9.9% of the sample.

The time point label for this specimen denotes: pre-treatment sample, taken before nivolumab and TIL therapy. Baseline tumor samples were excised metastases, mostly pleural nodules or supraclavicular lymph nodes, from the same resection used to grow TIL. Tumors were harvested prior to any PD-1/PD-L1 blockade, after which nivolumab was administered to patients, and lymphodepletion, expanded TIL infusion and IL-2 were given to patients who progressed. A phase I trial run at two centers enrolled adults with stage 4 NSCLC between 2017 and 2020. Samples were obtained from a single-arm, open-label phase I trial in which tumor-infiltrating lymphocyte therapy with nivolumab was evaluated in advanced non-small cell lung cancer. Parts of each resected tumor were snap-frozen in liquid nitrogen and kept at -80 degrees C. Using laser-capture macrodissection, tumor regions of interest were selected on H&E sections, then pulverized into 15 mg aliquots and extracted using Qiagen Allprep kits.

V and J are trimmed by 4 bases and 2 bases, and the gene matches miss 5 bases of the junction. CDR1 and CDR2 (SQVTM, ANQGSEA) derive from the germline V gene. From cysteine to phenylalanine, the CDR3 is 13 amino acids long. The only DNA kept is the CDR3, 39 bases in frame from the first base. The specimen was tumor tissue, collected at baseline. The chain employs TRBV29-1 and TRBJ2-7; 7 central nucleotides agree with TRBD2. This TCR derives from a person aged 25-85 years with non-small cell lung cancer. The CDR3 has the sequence CSVGGGQPYEQYF. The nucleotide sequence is TGCAGCGTTGGGGGAGGGCAACCCTACGAGCAGTACTTC.